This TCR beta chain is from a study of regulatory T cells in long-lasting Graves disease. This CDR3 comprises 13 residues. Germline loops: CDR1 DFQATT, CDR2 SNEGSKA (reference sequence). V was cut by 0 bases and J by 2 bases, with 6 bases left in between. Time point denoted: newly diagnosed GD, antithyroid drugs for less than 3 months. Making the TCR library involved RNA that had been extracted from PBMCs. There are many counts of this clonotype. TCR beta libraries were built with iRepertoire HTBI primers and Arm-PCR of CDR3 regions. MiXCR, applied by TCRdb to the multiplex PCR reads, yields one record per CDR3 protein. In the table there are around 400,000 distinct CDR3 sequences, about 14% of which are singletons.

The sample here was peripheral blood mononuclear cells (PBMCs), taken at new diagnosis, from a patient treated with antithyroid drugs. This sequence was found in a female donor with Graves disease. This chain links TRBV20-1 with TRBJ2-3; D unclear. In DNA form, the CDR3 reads TGCAGTGCTAGAGAACCCTCCACAGATACGCAGTATTTT. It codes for CSAREPSTDTQYF.